This T cell receptor beta chain was obtained from a study of cytomegalovirus exposure and HLA in healthy donors. Overall study results and limits: According to an earlier analysis, most TCR beta V segments yielded productive rearrangements about 87% or about 30% of the time.

CDR1 GTSNPN and CDR2 SVGIG come from the germline V gene (reference sequence). This CDR3 contains 15 residues. V trimming: 2 bases; J trimming: 9 bases; junction bases outside the gene matches: 10. Primers: 60 Vbeta forward and 13 Jbeta reverse. Repertoires were generated with immunoSEQ multiplex PCR, while TCRdb's copy carries only in-frame clones and drops some. The sample yields roughly 93,000 clones, approximately 79% seen once. Of note for this clone: Its antigen is not identified.

This sequence was found in a male donor in good health and CMV-seronegative. The sequenced material came from PBMCs. The genes are TRBV30 and TRBJ2-1; 10 bases line up with TRBD2. The CDR3 coding sequence is TGTGCCTGGAGTCTACTAGCGGGGAGCGGGAGTGAGCAGTTCTTC. It translates to CAWSLLAGSGSEQFF.